The 19 T cell receptor beta chains below were found in one sample sequenced in a study of shared T cell receptors in the human thymus. The repertoire was sequenced with immunoSEQ multiplex PCR; TCRdb's copy has only in-frame clones and lacks some. The sample lists approximately 580,000 clones; around 78% were seen once. Separately, the same data were catalogued under a study of human thymus T cells.

The sequenced sample was thymocytes. These receptors all come from a boy under three years old with a congenital heart defect.

The chain has TRBV5-6 and TRBJ2-1; 11 positions match TRBD2. Germline V gene sequence: CDR1 SGHDT, CDR2 YYEEEE. Trimming took 4 bases from V and 5 from J; bases not matched to a gene: 8. The CDR3 loop spans 16 amino acids. CDR3 amino acids: CASSLLSGRADNEQFF. The CDR3 nucleotides are TGTGCCAGCAGCCTCCTTAGCGGGAGGGCCGACAATGAGCAGTTCTTC.

Comments on this clone: The same CDR3 also results from other DNA sequences found in this sample. The chain uses TRBV15 and TRBJ2-7; D is possibly TRBD1 (5 bases). The germline gives CDR1 LNHNV, CDR2 YYDKDF (reference sequence). This CDR3 is built from 14 residues. Between the trimmed V and J ends, which lost 1 base and 2 bases, there was a span of 9 bases. CDR3 nucleotide sequence: TGTGCCACCAGCAGAGGGCAGGGCACCTACGAGCAGTACTTC. This gives the protein CATSRGQGTYEQYF.

The J gene is TRBJ1-1, the V gene TRBV5-1; D might be TRBD1 (6 bases). Germline lookup yields CDR1 SGHRS and CDR2 YFSETQ. The CDR3 has 14 amino acids. V lost 3 bases, J lost 6 bases, and 15 bases lay in between. CDR3 amino acids: CASSWTGGRPEAFF. CDR3 bases: TGCGCCAGCAGCTGGACCGGGGGGCGCCCTGAAGCTTTCTTT.

The rearrangement joins TRBV25-1 to TRBJ2-3; maybe TRBD1 (6 bases). Germline-derived CDR1 and CDR2 are MGHDK and SYGVNS. CDR3 length equals 15 residues. Trimming shortened V by 6 bases and J by 0 bases, and 13 bases separated the two germline ends. This chain's CDR3 is CASSSDRSSTDTQYF. CDR3 DNA: TGTGCCAGCAGCTCCGACAGGTCTAGCACAGATACGCAGTATTTT.

V and J are TRBV30 and TRBJ2-3, with D maybe TRBD2 (6 bases). Germline assignment: CDR1 GTSNPN and CDR2 SVGIG (reference sequence). The CDR3 is made up of 14 amino acids. V gave up 0 bases and J gave up 6 bases, with 13 bases separating them. CDR3 residues: CAWSVGEDRDTQYF. DNA for the CDR3: TGTGCCTGGAGTGTTGGGGAGGACCGCGATACGCAGTATTTT.

The chain has TRBV7-9 and TRBJ2-2, with 8 nucleotides matching TRBD1. Looked up from germline, CDR1 is SEHNR and CDR2 is FQNEAQ (reference sequence). After removal of 3 bases from V and 4 bases from J, the junction contained 4 bases not matched to a gene. The CDR3 contains 15 residues. The CDR3 region has the DNA TGTGCCAGCAGCTTTTCGACAGGGGTCACCGGGGAGCTGTTTTTT. It translates to CASSFSTGVTGELFF.

This chain uses TRBV15 with TRBJ2-5; unclear D gene. With 6 bases removed from V and 0 bases from J, the gap between germline ends came to 17 bases. Looked up from germline, CDR1 is LNHNV and CDR2 is YYDKDF (reference sequence). This CDR3 has 16 amino acids. The DNA for the CDR3 is TGTGCCACCAGGCTCGAACGTACAGAGAACCAAGAGACCCAGTACTTC. It translates to CATRLERTENQETQYF.

The genes are TRBV19 and TRBJ1-2, with TRBD1 as a possible D gene (5 bases). Germline-derived CDR1 and CDR2 are LNHDA and SQIVND (reference sequence). This CDR3 is 11 amino acids long. V was clipped by 9 bases and J by 1 base, with 6 bases between them. The DNA for the CDR3 is TGTGCCAGCGGGGGTAACTATGGCTACACCTTC. This gives the protein CASGGNYGYTF.

This clone has only a few counts. This chain links TRBV2 with TRBJ2-1, with D tentatively TRBD2 (7 bases). Germline CDR1 SNHLY, CDR2 FYNNEI. The CDR3 runs 15 residues. Trimming cost V 5 bases and J 2 bases, with 13 bases left between them. CDR3 sequence reads: CASSNGGPAYNEQFF. CDR3 nucleotide sequence: TGTGCCAGCAGTAACGGGGGGCCAGCCTACAATGAGCAGTTCTTC.

V and J are TRBV10-1 and TRBJ2-7; TRBD1 matches at 12 bases. V lost 2 bases to trimming and J lost 4 bases; unmatched junction nucleotides: 9. The length of the CDR3 is 17 residues. CDR1 and CDR2 (germline): WNHNN, SYGVQD (reference sequence). The CDR3, as DNA: TGCGCCAGCAGTGAGGTGGGGCCGGGACAGGGGGCGTACGAGCAGTACTTC. This gives the protein CASSEVGPGQGAYEQYF.

The rearrangement joins TRBV7-7 to TRBJ2-3, with a tentative D call TRBD2 (5 bases). The V and J ends lost 5 bases and 2 bases respectively, with 14 bases between them. This CDR3 is built from 15 residues. Per the germline V gene, CDR1 is SSHAT and CDR2 is FNYEAQ (reference sequence). CDR3 DNA: TGTGCCAGCAGCCCGGTAGTGGGAGCCACAGATACGCAGTATTTT. Its translation is CASSPVVGATDTQYF.

The V call is TRBV28, the J call TRBJ1-5; possibly TRBD1 for D (5 bases). V was shortened by 5 bases and J by 7 bases, with 12 bases between the two germline ends. Germline values: CDR1 MDHEN, CDR2 SYDVKM. This CDR3 spans 13 amino acids. CDR3 residues: CASSDQGGQPQHF. In nucleotides, the CDR3 is TGTGCCAGCAGTGACCAGGGAGGACAGCCCCAGCATTTT. Full variable domain (rest looked up from reference TRBV28 and TRBJ1-5): DVKVTQSSRYLVKRTGEKVFLECVQDMDHENMFWYRQDPGLGLRLIYFSYDVKMKEKGDIPEGYSVSREKKERFSLILESASTNQTSMYLCASSDQGGQPQHFGDGTRLSIL.

The rearrangement uses TRBV9 and TRBJ1-5, with 7 bases fitting TRBD1. V dropped 0 bases and J dropped 4; count of bases not matched to a gene: 4. CDR3 length: 15 residues. Germline-derived CDR1 and CDR2 are SGDLS and YYNGEE. CDR3: CASSVDGTDNQPQHF. The CDR3 DNA is TGTGCCAGCAGCGTAGATGGGACAGATAATCAGCCCCAGCATTTT.

CDR3 loop: CASSQASTSGRRDTQYF. As DNA, the CDR3 is TGCGCCAGCAGCCAAGCCTCCACTAGCGGGCGGAGGGATACGCAGTATTTT. The chain uses TRBV4-1 and TRBJ2-3; 9 nucleotides match TRBD2. This CDR3 is 17 amino acids long. CDR1 is MGHRA, CDR2 YSYEKL, per germline. The J segment lost 6 bases and the V segment lost 1 base, leaving 11 bases of the junction unmatched.

This chain uses TRBV6-6 with TRBJ2-2; D is perhaps TRBD1 (6 bases). This CDR3 has 16 residues. CDR1 and CDR2 from the germline V gene are MNHNY and SVGAGI (reference sequence). Trimming took off 3 bases at V and 6 bases at J, with 17 bases between the two ends. CDR3 in DNA: TGTGCCAGCAGTTATTCAAACAGGGTGGGCCCCGGGGAGCTGTTTTTT. As protein: CASSYSNRVGPGELFF.

The DNA for the CDR3 is TGTGCCAGCAGTTCTTACAGGGGGCTGAGCAATCAGCCCCAGCATTTT. It is translated as CASSSYRGLSNQPQHF. The chain recombines TRBV27 with TRBJ1-5; TRBD1 agrees at 9 bases. CDR1 and CDR2 from the germline V gene are MNHEY and SMNVEV (reference sequence). V trimming: 4 bases; J trimming: 1 base; junction bases outside the gene matches: 5. The CDR3 contains 16 residues.

J is TRBJ2-2 and V is TRBV5-4, with TRBD2 identical over 9 bases. The junction had 8 bases not matched to a gene; V was cut back by 4 bases and J by 7 bases. CDR1 and CDR2 from the germline V gene are SGHNT and YYREEE (reference sequence). The CDR3 runs 15 residues. CDR3 residues: CASSPYLSGGGELFF. The CDR3 nucleotides are TGTGCCAGCAGCCCTTATCTTAGCGGGGGCGGGGAGCTGTTTTTT.

This clone was seen a handful of times. The chain carries TRBV6-6 and TRBJ2-5, with 10 bases lining up with TRBD2. The last part of the DNA fits TRBJ2-7 better; the J call may be wrong. Germline V gene sequence: CDR1 MNHNY, CDR2 SVGAGI (reference sequence). This CDR3 has 14 amino acids. DNA of the CDR3: TGTGCCAGCACCCAGGGACTAGCGTCCTACGAGCAGTACTTC. Residues: CASTQGLASYEQYF.

This chain uses TRBV4-3 with TRBJ2-1; 8 bases are a match to TRBD1. Germline lookup yields CDR1 LGHNA and CDR2 YSLEER. The CDR3 spans 19 residues. The J segment lost 2 bases and the V segment lost 1 base, leaving 13 bases of the junction unmatched. CDR3 sequence reads: CASSQAVQGDGRTYNEQFF. In DNA, the CDR3 is TGCGCCAGCAGCCAAGCGGTACAGGGGGACGGAAGGACCTACAATGAGCAGTTCTTC.